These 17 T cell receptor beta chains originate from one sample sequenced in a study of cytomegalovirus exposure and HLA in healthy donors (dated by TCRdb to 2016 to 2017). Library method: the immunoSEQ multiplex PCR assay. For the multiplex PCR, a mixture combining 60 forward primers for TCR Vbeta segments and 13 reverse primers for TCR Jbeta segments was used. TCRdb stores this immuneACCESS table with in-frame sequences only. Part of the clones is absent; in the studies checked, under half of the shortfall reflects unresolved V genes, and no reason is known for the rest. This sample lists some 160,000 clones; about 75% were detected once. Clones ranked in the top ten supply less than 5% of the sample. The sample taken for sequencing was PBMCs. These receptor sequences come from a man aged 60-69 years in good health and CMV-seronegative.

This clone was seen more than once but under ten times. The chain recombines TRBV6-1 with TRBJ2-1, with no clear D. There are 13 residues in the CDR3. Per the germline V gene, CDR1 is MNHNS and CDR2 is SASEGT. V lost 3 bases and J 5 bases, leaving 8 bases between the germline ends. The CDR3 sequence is CASSDGSDNEQFF. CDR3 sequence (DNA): TGTGCCAGCAGTGACGGGTCGGACAATGAGCAGTTCTTC.

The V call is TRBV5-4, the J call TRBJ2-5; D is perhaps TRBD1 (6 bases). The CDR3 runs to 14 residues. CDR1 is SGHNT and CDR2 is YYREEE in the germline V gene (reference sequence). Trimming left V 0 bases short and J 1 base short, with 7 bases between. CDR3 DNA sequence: TGTGCCAGCAGCTTGGGACAGGTCCAAGAGACCCAGTACTTC. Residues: CASSLGQVQETQYF. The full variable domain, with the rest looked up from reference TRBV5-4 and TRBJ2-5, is ETGVTQSPTHLIKTRGQQVTLRCSSQSGHNTVSWYQQALGQGPQFIFQYYREEENGRGNFPPRFSGLQFPNYSSELNVNALELDDSALYLCASSLGQVQETQYFGPGTRLLVL.

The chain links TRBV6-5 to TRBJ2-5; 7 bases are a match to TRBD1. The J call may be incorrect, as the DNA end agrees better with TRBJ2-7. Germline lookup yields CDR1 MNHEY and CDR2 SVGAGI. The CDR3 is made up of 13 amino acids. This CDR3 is CATMTGNRFEQYF. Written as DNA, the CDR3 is TGTGCCACCATGACAGGGAATAGGTTCGAGCAGTACTTC.

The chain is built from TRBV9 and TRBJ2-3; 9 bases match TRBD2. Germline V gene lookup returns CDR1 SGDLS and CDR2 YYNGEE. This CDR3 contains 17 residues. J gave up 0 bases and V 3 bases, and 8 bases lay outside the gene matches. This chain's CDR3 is CASSALNSGGSTDTQYF. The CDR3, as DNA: TGTGCCAGCAGCGCTTTGAATAGCGGGGGCAGCACAGATACGCAGTATTTT.

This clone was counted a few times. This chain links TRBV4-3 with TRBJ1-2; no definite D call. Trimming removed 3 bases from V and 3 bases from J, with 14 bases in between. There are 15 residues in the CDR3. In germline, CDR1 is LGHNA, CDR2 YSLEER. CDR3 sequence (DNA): TGCGCCAGCAGCCAGGATCGACGGGTGGACTATGGCTACACCTTC. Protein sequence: CASSQDRRVDYGYTF.

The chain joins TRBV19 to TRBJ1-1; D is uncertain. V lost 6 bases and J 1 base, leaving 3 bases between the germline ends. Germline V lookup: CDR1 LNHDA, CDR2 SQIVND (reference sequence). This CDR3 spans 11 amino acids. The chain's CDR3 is CASSRNTEAFF. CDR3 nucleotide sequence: TGTGCCAGTAGCAGGAACACTGAAGCTTTCTTT. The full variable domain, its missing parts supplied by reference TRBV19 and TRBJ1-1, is DGGITQSPKYLFRKEGQNVTLSCEQNLNHDAMYWYRQDPGQGLRLIYYSQIVNDFQKGDIAEGYSVSREKKESFPLTVTSAQKNPTAFYLCASSRNTEAFFGQGTRLTVV.

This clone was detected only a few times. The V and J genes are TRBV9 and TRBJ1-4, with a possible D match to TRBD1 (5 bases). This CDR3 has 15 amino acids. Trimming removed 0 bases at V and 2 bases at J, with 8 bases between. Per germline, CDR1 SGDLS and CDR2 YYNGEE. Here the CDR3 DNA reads TGTGCCAGCAGCGTAGGGGGGACTACTAATGAAAAACTGTTTTTT. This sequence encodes CASSVGGTTNEKLFF.

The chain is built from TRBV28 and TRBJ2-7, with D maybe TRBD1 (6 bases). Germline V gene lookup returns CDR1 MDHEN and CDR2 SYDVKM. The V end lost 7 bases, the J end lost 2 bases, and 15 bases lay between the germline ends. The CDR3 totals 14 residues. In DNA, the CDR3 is TGTGCCAGCATGGACCCGACAGGACCCTACGAGCAGTACTTC. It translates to CASMDPTGPYEQYF.

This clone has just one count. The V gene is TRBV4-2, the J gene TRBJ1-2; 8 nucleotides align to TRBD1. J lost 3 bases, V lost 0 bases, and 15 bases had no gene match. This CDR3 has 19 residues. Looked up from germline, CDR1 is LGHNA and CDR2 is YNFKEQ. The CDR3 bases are TGTGCCAGCAGCCAAGAGCCCCTAGGGGGGCAGGGGGCTTACTATGGCTACACCTTC. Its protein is CASSQEPLGGQGAYYGYTF.

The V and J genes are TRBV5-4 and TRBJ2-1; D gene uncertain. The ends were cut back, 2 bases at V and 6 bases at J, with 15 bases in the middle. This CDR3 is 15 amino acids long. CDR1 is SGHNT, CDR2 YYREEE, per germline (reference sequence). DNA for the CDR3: TGTGCCAGCAGCTTTGGGCAAGTATATGGCAATGAGCAGTTCTTC. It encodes CASSFGQVYGNEQFF. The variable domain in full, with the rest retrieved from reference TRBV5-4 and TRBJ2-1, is ETGVTQSPTHLIKTRGQQVTLRCSSQSGHNTVSWYQQALGQGPQFIFQYYREEENGRGNFPPRFSGLQFPNYSSELNVNALELDDSALYLCASSFGQVYGNEQFFGPGTRLTVL.

The DNA of the CDR3 is TGTGCCAGCAGCTTAGGAAGCGGTACAACTTTATACAATGAGCAGTTCTTC. The encoded protein is CASSLGSGTTLYNEQFF. The chain joins TRBV7-2 to TRBJ2-1, with D possibly TRBD2 on 5 matching bases. V shed 1 base and J shed 4 bases, with 17 bases lying between them. The CDR3 covers 17 residues. CDR1 is SGHTA and CDR2 is FQGNSA in the germline V gene. Full variable domain (outside the CDR3, taken from reference TRBV7-2 and TRBJ2-1): GAGVSQSPSNKVTEKGKDVELRCDPISGHTALYWYRQSLGQGLEFLIYFQGNSAPDKSGLPSDRFSAERTGGSVSTLTIQRTQQEDSAVYLCASSLGSGTTLYNEQFFGPGTRLTVL.

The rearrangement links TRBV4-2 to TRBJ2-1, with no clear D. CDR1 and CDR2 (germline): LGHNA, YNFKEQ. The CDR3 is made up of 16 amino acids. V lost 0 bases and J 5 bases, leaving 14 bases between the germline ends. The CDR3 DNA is TGTGCCAGCAGCCAAGATCGAACCCTCGGTGACAATGAGCAGTTCTTC. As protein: CASSQDRTLGDNEQFF.

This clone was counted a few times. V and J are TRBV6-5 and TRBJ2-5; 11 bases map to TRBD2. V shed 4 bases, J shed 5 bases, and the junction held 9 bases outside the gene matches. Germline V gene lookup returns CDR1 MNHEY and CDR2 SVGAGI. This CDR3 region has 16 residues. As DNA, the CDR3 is TGTGCCAGCAGTTTCCGGGTAGCGGGAGGGCGGGAGACCCAGTACTTC. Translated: CASSFRVAGGRETQYF.

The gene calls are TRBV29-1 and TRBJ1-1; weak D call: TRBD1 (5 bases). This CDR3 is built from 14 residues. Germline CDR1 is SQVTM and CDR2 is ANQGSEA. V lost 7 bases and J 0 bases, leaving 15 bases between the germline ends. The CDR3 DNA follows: TGCAGCGGGGGGGGAGTCTTCATGAACACTGAAGCTTTCTTT. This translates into CSGGGVFMNTEAFF. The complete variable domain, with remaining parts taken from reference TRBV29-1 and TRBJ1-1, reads SAVISQKPSRDICQRGTSLTIQCQVDSQVTMMFWYRQQPGQSLTLIATANQGSEATYESGFVIDKFPISRPNLTFSTLTVSNMSPEDSSIYLCSGGGVFMNTEAFFGQGTRLTVV.

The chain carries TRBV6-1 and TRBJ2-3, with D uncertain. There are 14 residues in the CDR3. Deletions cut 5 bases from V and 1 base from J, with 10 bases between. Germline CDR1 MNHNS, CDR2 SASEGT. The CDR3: CASSWSLGTDTQYF. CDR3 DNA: TGTGCCAGCAGTTGGAGTCTGGGCACAGATACGCAGTATTTT.

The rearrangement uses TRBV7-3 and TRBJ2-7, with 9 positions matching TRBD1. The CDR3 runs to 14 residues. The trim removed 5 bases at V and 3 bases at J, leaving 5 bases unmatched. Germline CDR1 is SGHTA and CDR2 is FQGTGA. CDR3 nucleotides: TGTGCCAGCAGCCTGGGGGGACAGGGCTACGAGCAGTACTTC. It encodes CASSLGGQGYEQYF.

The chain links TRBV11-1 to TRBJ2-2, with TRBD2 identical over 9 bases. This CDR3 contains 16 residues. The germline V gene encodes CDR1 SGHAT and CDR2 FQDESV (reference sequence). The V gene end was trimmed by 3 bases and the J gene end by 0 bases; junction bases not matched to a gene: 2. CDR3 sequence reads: CASSFWTSANTGELFF. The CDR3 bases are TGTGCCAGCAGCTTTTGGACTAGCGCGAACACCGGGGAGCTGTTTTTT. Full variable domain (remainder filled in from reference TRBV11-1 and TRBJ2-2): EAEVAQSPRYKITEKSQAVAFWCDPISGHATLYWYRQILGQGPELLVQFQDESVVDDSQLPKDRFSAERLKGVDSTLKIQPAELGDSAMYLCASSFWTSANTGELFFGEGSRLTVL.